The source of this T cell receptor beta chain is a study of CXCR4 blockade with PD-1 therapy in pancreatic cancer. This clone turned up a few times. Antigen unknown. Profiling relied on immunoSEQ multiplex PCR, and the TCRdb table lists in-frame clones only, not all of them. The data hold 1,500 to 2,500 clones, with about 54% observed a single time. Findings and limits, study-wide: Tumor clonality averaged about 0.15 versus 0.049 in healthy blood, not predicting survival.

Sequenced sample: tumor tissue. This clonotype was sampled from a human donor with pancreatic ductal adenocarcinoma.

The CDR3 protein is CASSLIRASYEQYF. In DNA form, the CDR3 reads TGTGCCAGCAGTTTGATCAGAGCGAGCTACGAGCAGTACTTC. V usage is TRBV28 and J usage is TRBJ2-7; D is ambiguous. The V and J ends lost 3 bases and 3 bases respectively, with 12 bases between them. The CDR3 totals 14 residues. Germline CDR1 reads MDHEN; CDR2 reads SYDVKM.